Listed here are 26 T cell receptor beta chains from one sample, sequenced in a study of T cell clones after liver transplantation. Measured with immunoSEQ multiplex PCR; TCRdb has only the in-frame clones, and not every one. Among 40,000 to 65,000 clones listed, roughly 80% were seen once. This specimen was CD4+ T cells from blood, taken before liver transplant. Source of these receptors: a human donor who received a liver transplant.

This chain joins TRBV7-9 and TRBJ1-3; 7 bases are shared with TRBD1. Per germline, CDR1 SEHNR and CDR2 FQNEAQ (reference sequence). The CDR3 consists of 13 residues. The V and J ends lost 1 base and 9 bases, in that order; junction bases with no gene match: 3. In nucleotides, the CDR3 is TGTGCCAGCAGCTTAGGGGGACAGAGCACCATATATTTT. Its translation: CASSLGGQSTIYF.

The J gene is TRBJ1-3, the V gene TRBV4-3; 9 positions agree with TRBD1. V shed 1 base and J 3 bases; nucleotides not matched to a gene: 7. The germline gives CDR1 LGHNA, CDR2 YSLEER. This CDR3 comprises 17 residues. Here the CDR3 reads CASSQGGQGAVGNTIYF. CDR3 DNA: TGCGCCAGCAGCCAAGGGGGACAGGGCGCAGTTGGAAACACCATATATTTT.

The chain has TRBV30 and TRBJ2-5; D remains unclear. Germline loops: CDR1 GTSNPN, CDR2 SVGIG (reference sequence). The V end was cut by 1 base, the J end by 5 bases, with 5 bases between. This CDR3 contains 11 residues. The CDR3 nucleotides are TGTGCCTGGAGTGCTGGGGAGACCCAGTACTTC. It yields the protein CAWSAGETQYF.

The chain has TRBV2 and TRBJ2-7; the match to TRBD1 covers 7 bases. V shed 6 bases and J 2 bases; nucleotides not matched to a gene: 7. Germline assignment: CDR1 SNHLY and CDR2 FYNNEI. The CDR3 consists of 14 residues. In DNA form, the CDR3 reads TGTGCCAGCAGCGCCGGGACAGCGCCCTACGAGCAGTACTTC. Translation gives CASSAGTAPYEQYF.

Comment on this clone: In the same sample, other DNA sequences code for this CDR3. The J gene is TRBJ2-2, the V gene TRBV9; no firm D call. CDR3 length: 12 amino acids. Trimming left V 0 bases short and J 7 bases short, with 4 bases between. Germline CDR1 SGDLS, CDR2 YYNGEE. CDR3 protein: CASSVVNGELFF. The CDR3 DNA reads TGTGCCAGCAGCGTAGTGAACGGGGAGCTGTTTTTT.

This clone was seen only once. In nucleotides, the CDR3 is TGTGCCAGAAGCTTAAGACATGGGCAGGGCCAAGAGACCCAGTACTTC. It specifies CARSLRHGQGQETQYF. The gene calls are TRBV5-3 and TRBJ2-5, with a tentative D call TRBD1 (5 bases). TRBV5-3 is designated an ORF whose function remains uncertain. This CDR3 is built from 16 residues. V was pared by 2 bases and J by 1 base, with 15 bases between.

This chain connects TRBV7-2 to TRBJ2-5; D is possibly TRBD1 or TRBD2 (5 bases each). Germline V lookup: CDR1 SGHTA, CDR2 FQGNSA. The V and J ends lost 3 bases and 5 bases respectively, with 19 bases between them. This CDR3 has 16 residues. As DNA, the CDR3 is TGTGCCAGCAGCTTCGGGGCGGTCCGGGGCTCGGAGACCCAGTACTTC. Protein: CASSFGAVRGSETQYF.

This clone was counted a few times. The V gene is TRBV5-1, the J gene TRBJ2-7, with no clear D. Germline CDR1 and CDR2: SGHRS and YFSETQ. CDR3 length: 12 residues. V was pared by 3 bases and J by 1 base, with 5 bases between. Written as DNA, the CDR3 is TGCGCCAGCAGCTACCCTTCCTACGAGCAGTACTTC. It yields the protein CASSYPSYEQYF.

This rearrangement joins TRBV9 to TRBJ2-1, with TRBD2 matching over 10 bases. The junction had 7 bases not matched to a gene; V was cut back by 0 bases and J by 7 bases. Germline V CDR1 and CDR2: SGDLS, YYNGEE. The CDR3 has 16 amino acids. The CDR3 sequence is CASSVVIAGGLNEQFF. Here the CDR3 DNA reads TGTGCCAGCAGCGTAGTGATAGCGGGGGGTTTGAATGAGCAGTTCTTC.

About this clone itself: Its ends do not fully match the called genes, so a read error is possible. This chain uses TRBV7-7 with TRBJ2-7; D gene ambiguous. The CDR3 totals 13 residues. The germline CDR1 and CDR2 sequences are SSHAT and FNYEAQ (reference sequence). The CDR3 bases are TGTGCTAGCAGCTTATGGTTTACGGACGAGCAGTACTTC. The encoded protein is CASSLWFTDEQYF.

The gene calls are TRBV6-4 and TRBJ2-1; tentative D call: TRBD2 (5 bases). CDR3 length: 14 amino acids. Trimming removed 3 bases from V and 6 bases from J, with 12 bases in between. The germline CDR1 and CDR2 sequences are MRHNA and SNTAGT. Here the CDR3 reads CASSELASSNEQFF. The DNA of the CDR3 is TGTGCCAGCAGTGAATTGGCTAGCTCCAATGAGCAGTTCTTC.

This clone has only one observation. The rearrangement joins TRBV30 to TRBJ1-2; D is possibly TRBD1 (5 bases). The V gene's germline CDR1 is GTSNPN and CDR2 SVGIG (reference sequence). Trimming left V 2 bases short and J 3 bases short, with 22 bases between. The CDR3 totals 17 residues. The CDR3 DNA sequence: TGTGCCTGGAGTCGGGAGGGATCCAGTCGCAGGGACTATGGCTACACCTTC. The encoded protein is CAWSREGSSRRDYGYTF. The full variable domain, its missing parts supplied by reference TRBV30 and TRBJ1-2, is SQTIHQWPATLVQPVGSPLSLECTVEGTSNPNLYWYRQAAGRGLQLLFYSVGIGQISSEVPQNLSASRPQDRQFILSSKKLLLSDSGFYLCAWSREGSSRRDYGYTFGSGTRLTVV.

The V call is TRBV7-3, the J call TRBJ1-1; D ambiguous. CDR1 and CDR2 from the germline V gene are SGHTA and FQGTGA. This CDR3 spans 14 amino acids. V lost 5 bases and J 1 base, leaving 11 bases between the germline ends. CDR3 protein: CASSEGGKNTEAFF. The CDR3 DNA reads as TGTGCCAGCAGCGAAGGAGGGAAGAACACTGAAGCTTTCTTT.

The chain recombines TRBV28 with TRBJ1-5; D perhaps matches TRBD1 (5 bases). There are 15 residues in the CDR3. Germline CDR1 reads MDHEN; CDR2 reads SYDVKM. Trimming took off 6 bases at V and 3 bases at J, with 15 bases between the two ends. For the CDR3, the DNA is TGTGCCAGCAGGACACCGACAGCCACCAATCAGCCCCAGCATTTT. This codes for CASRTPTATNQPQHF.

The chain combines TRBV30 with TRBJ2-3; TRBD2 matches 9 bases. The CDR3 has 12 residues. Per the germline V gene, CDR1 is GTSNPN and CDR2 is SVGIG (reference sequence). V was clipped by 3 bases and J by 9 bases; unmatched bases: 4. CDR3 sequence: CAWRVTSGTQYF. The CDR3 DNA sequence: TGTGCCTGGAGGGTGACTAGCGGCACGCAGTATTTT.

The CDR3, as DNA: TGTGCCTGGAGCGGGCGACTAGCGGGAGGGGGGGAGACCCAGTACTTC. Translated: CAWSGRLAGGGETQYF. The chain employs TRBV30 and TRBJ2-5; TRBD2 matches 14 bases. The V and J ends lost 3 bases and 5 bases, in that order; junction bases with no gene match: 8. Germline CDR1 GTSNPN, CDR2 SVGIG (reference sequence). The CDR3 consists of 16 residues.

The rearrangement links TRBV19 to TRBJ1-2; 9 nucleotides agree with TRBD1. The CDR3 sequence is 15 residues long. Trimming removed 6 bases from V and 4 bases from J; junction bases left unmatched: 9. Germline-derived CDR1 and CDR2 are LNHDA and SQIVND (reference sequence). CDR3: CASRHRGQDSYGYTF. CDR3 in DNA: TGTGCCAGTAGACACAGGGGGCAGGATAGCTATGGCTACACCTTC.

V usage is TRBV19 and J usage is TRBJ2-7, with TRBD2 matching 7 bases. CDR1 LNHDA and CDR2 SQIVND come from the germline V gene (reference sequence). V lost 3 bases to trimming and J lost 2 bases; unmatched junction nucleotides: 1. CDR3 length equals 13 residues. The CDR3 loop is CASSIGGTYEQYF. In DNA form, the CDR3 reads TGTGCCAGTAGTATCGGGGGGACCTACGAGCAGTACTTC.

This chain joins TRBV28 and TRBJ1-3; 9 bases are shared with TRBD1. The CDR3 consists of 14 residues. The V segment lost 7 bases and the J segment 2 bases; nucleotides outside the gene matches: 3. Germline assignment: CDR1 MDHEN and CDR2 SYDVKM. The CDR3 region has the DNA TGTGCCAGCAAAAGACAGGGGGCTGGAAACACCATATATTTT. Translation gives CASKRQGAGNTIYF. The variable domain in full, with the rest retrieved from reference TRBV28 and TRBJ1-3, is DVKVTQSSRYLVKRTGEKVFLECVQDMDHENMFWYRQDPGLGLRLIYFSYDVKMKEKGDIPEGYSVSREKKERFSLILESASTNQTSMYLCASKRQGAGNTIYFGEGSWLTVV.

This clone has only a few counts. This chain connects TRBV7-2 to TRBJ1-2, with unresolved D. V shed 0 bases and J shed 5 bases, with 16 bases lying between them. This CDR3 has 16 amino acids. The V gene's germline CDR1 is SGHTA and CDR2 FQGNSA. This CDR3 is CASSLAGRKDLYGYTF. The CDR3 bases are TGTGCCAGCAGCTTAGCAGGTCGGAAGGACCTTTATGGCTACACCTTC.

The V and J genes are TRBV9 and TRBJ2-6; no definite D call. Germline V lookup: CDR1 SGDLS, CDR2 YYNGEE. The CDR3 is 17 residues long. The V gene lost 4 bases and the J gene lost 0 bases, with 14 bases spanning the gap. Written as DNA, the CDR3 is TGTGCCAGCAGCCGGCAGCCACCCAGCTCTGGGGCCAACGTCCTGACTTTC. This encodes CASSRQPPSSGANVLTF.

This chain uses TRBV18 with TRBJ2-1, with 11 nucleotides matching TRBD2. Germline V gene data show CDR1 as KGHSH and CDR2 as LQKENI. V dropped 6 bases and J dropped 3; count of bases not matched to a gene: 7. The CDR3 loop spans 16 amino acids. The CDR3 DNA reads TGTGCCAGCTCGACTACAGGGACTAGCGGCTACAATGAGCAGTTCTTC. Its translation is CASSTTGTSGYNEQFF.

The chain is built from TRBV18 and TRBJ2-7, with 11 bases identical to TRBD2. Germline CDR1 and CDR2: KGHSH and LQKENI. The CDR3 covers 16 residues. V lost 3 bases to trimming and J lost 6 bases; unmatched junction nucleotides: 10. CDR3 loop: CASSPASGRPAGEQYF. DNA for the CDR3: TGTGCCAGCTCACCTGCTAGCGGGAGGCCCGCGGGCGAGCAGTACTTC. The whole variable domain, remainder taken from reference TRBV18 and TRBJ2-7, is NAGVMQNPRHLVRRRGQEARLRCSPMKGHSHVYWYRQLPEEGLKFMVYLQKENIIDESGMPKERFSAEFPKEGPSILRIQQVVRGDSAAYFCASSPASGRPAGEQYFGPGTRLTVT.

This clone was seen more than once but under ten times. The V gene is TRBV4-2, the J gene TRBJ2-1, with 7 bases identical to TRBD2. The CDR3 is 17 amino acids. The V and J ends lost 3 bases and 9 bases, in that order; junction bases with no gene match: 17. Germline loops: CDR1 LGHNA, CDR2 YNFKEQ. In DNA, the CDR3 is TGTGCCAGCAGCCACCAACTCGGCGGTAGCGGGCCGGGTGAGCAGTTCTTC. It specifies CASSHQLGGSGPGEQFF.

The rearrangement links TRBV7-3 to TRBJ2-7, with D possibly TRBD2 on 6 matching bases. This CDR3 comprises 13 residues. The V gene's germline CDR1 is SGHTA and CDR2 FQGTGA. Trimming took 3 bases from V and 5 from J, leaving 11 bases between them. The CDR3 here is CASSLRGKNEQYF. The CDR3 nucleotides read TGTGCCAGCAGCTTGCGGGGAAAAAACGAGCAGTACTTC.

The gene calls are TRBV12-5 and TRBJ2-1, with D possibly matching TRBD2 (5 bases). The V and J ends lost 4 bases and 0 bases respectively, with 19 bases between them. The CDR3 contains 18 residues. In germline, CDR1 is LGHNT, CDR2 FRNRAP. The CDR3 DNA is TGTGCTAGTGGTTCCCACCGACGGACTGGCAGCTCCTACAATGAGCAGTTCTTC. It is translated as CASGSHRRTGSSYNEQFF.